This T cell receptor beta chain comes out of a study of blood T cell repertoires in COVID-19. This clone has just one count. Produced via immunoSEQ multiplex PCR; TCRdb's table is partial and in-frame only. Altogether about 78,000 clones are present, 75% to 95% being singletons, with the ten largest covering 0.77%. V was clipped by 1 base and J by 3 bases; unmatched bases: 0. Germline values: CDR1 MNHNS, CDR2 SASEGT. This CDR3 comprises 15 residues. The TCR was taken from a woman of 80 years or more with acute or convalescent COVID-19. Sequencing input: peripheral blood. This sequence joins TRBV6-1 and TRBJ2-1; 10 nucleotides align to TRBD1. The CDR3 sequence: CASSEGTGGYNEQFF. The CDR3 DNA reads TGTGCCAGCAGTGAAGGGACAGGGGGCTACAATGAGCAGTTCTTC.